Listed below are T cell receptor beta chains from one sample, sequenced in a study of blood T cell repertoires in COVID-19. Clones were read by immunoSEQ multiplex PCR, and TCRdb kept only the in-frame ones, dropping some. This table holds 200,000 to 250,000 clones, 80% to 90% found once. Sequencing was done on a sample of peripheral blood. All receptors derive from a man younger than 35 with active or convalescent COVID-19. The CDR3 runs from the conserved cysteine through the conserved F or W. The D gene is left open where the match is weak. Rows give clone size only sometimes, using once, few, many, or a class for an expanded clone.

j_call: TRBJ2-5; d_call: TRBD2; v_call: TRBV7-8; clone_size: .; cdr3_nt: TGTGCCAGCAGCTTAGTCGTCGGTCTAGCGGGATACCCTTACCAAGAGACCCAGTACTTC; cdr3_aa: CASSLVVGLAGYPYQETQYF
j_call: TRBJ2-7; d_call: TRBD2; v_call: TRBV2; clone_size: .; cdr3_nt: TGTGCCAGCAGACTGGGACTAGCGGGAGACTACGAGCAGTACTTC; cdr3_aa: CASRLGLAGDYEQYF
j_call: TRBJ1-2; d_call: .; v_call: TRBV5-6; clone_size: .; cdr3_nt: TGTGCCAGCAGCTTGGCCAACGGGGATTACCTATGGCTAACCTTC; cdr3_aa: CASSLANGDYLWLTF
j_call: TRBJ2-1; d_call: TRBD2; v_call: TRBV18; clone_size: .; cdr3_nt: TGTGCCAGCTCAGGAGCAACGACTCGCGGGAGGGCCGCCGATGAGCAGTTCTTC; cdr3_aa: CASSGATTRGRAADEQFF
j_call: TRBJ2-7; d_call: .; v_call: TRBV30; clone_size: .; cdr3_nt: TGTGCCTGGAGTGGACAGCAATACGAGCAGTACTTC; cdr3_aa: CAWSGQQYEQYF
j_call: TRBJ1-5; d_call: .; v_call: TRBV12-3/TRBV12-4; clone_size: .; cdr3_nt: TGTGCCAGCTGGGGTGGGGGGGCCCAGCATTTT; cdr3_aa: CASWGGGAQHF
j_call: TRBJ2-6; d_call: TRBD2; v_call: TRBV5-1; clone_size: .; cdr3_nt: TGCGCCAGCAGCTTCCCGGGAGGAGGGGCCAACGTCCTGACTTTC; cdr3_aa: CASSFPGGGANVLTF
j_call: TRBJ1-5; d_call: .; v_call: TRBV19; clone_size: .; cdr3_nt: TGTGCCAGTAGTATTTACTCCCCTGGGCCCAATCAGCCCCAGCATTTT; cdr3_aa: CASSIYSPGPNQPQHF
j_call: TRBJ2-5; d_call: .; v_call: TRBV2; clone_size: once; cdr3_nt: TGTGCCAGCATGGAGGGCAAGATGAGGAGGGAGACCCAGTACTTC; cdr3_aa: CASMEGKMRRETQYF
j_call: TRBJ2-1; d_call: TRBD2; v_call: TRBV6-2/TRBV6-3; clone_size: .; cdr3_nt: TGTGCCAGCAGTTACCCCGGGGGATTTAGCGGGAGCTCCTACAATGAGCAGTTCTTC; cdr3_aa: CASSYPGGFSGSSYNEQFF
j_call: TRBJ2-7; d_call: TRBD1; v_call: TRBV6-5; clone_size: .; cdr3_nt: TGTGCCAGCAGTTACCTACGGACAGGGGCCTACGAGCAGTACTTC; cdr3_aa: CASSYLRTGAYEQYF
j_call: TRBJ2-3; d_call: TRBD2; v_call: TRBV7-9; clone_size: .; cdr3_nt: TGTGCCGGCGGATTGGGGCTAGCGGGCCCCGGAGATACGCAGTATTTT; cdr3_aa: CAGGLGLAGPGDTQYF
j_call: TRBJ2-2; d_call: TRBD2; v_call: TRBV5-1; clone_size: once; cdr3_nt: TGCGCCAGCAGCAATCCTAGCGGGAGGAACACCGGGGAGCTGTTTTTT; cdr3_aa: CASSNPSGRNTGELFF
j_call: TRBJ2-5; d_call: TRBD2; v_call: TRBV19; clone_size: few; cdr3_nt: TGTGCCAGTAGTCCAGGGACTAGCCAGGTTGGGACCCAGTACTTC; cdr3_aa: CASSPGTSQVGTQYF
j_call: TRBJ2-3; d_call: .; v_call: TRBV19; clone_size: .; cdr3_nt: TGTGCCAGTAGTATAGGGCCCACAGATACGCAGTATTTT; cdr3_aa: CASSIGPTDTQYF
j_call: TRBJ2-4; d_call: TRBD2; v_call: TRBV14; clone_size: .; cdr3_nt: TGTGCCAGCAGCCCCGCGGGAGCCGCAGCCAAAAACATTCAGTACTTC; cdr3_aa: CASSPAGAAAKNIQYF
j_call: TRBJ1-2; d_call: .; v_call: TRBV30; clone_size: .; cdr3_nt: TGTGCCTGGCAGGGAGGTAACTATGGCTACACCTTC; cdr3_aa: CAWQGGNYGYTF
j_call: TRBJ2-1; d_call: .; v_call: TRBV7-6; clone_size: .; cdr3_nt: TGTGCCAGCAGCTTATCCTCCCCCGAGCAGTTCTTC; cdr3_aa: CASSLSSPEQFF
j_call: TRBJ2-6; d_call: TRBD1; v_call: TRBV13; clone_size: .; cdr3_nt: TGTGCCAGCAGCCCGGACAGGGGCAACGTCCTGACTTTC; cdr3_aa: CASSPDRGNVLTF
j_call: TRBJ2-7; d_call: .; v_call: TRBV12-3/TRBV12-4; clone_size: .; cdr3_nt: TGTGCCAGCAGTTTGGCCTCCGAGCAGTACTTC; cdr3_aa: CASSLASEQYF
j_call: TRBJ1-1; d_call: TRBD1; v_call: TRBV27; clone_size: .; cdr3_nt: TGTGCCAGCAGTCTCGGACAGGGAAGTCACACTGAAGCTTTCTTT; cdr3_aa: CASSLGQGSHTEAFF
j_call: TRBJ1-4; d_call: .; v_call: TRBV7-2; clone_size: .; cdr3_nt: TGTGCCAGCAGCCCCCCCAGGGTCTTGGGTGAAAAACTGTTTTTT; cdr3_aa: CASSPPRVLGEKLFF
j_call: TRBJ2-2; d_call: .; v_call: TRBV28; clone_size: .; cdr3_nt: TGTGCCAGCAGTTTATTGTTCGGCGGGGCCGGGGTCGGGGAGCTGTTTTTT; cdr3_aa: CASSLLFGGAGVGELFF